Sequencing of this T cell receptor (beta chain) was carried out in a study of regulatory T cells in long-lasting Graves disease. In germline, CDR1 is MNHEY, CDR2 SVGEGT. This CDR3 has 16 residues. The trim removed 2 bases at V and 3 bases at J, leaving 4 bases unmatched. Relying on iRepertoire HTBI primers and Arm-PCR of CDR3 regions, the team built TCR beta libraries. In the source study's methods: Samples jointly harbored fewer than 65 TRBV and 14 TRBJ segments. TCRdb reprocessed the multiplex PCR reads with MiXCR, giving one entry per CDR3 protein. The V and J calls, along with clone size, are taken from TCRdb and not from the paper's own processing. The sample lists some 430,000 distinct CDR3 sequences; around a fifth were seen once. Time point denoted: persistent/refractory GD, antithyroid drugs over 5 years with positive TRAb. There was RNA extracted from PBMCs, and the TCR library was made from it.

The chain joins TRBV6-2 or TRBV6-3 to TRBJ2-7, with 13 bases fitting TRBD2. The origin of this receptor is a female donor with Graves disease. This specimen consisted of peripheral blood mononuclear cells (PBMCs), obtained when the disease was refractory, from a patient treated with antithyroid drugs. CDR3 in DNA: TGTGCCAGCAGTTACCCGAGGACTAGCGGGAGCTACGAGCAGTACTTC. Its translation: CASSYPRTSGSYEQYF.